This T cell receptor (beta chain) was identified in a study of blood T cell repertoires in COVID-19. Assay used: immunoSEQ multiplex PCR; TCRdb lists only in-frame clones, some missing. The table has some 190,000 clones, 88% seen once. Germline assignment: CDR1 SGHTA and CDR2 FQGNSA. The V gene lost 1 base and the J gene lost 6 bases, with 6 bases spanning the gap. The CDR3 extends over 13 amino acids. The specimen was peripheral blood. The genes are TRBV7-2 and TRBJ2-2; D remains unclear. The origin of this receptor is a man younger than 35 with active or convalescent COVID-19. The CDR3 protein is CASSLVSAGELFF. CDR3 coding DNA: TGTGCCAGCAGCTTAGTGTCGGCCGGGGAGCTGTTTTTT.